This T cell receptor (beta chain) was obtained from a study of blood T cell repertoires in COVID-19. For the study at large: Researchers got acute and convalescent COVID-19 samples from the United States, Italy and Spain. T cells, B-cell-depleted T cells, or PBMCs provided the cDNA or gDNA that served as material.

The germline V gene has CDR1 SGHRS and CDR2 YFSETQ. Losses at the gene ends were 4 bases for V and 4 bases for J; bases not matched to a gene: 12. The CDR3 has 18 residues. Per the authors' pipeline: By means of reference gene primer amplification, nucleated cell counts were estimated. This table comes from immunoSEQ multiplex PCR, and its TCRdb copy is limited to in-frame clones, with some not included. That table gives V, J and clone size, and the DNA gave D and trimming. The sample consists of tens of thousands of clones, around 85% of them appearing once. Sequences were obtained from peripheral blood. The origin of this receptor is a human donor in a cohort sampled during active COVID-19. J is TRBJ2-5 and V is TRBV5-1, with TRBD2 matching over 14 bases. The CDR3 reads CASSPGTSGRLGPETQYF. CDR3 sequence (DNA): TGCGCCAGCAGCCCGGGGACTAGCGGGAGATTAGGGCCAGAGACCCAGTACTTC.